Listed below are T cell receptor beta chains from one sample, sequenced in a study of control samples from healthy donors and cancer patients. Here immunoSEQ multiplex PCR was the method, and the copy in TCRdb shows in-frame clones only, minus some. Of about 97,000 clones in the sample, roughly nine tenths were seen once. The sequenced sample was blood. These receptors were obtained from a young woman in good health. CDR3s include the opening cysteine and the closing phenylalanine or tryptophan. D genes are given only for firm matches. The size of a clone is reported for some rows only, either as once, few or many, or as a class for expanded clones.

v_gene	j_gene	abundance	d_gene	CDR3nt	CDR3aa
TRBV4-2	TRBJ2-3	-	TRBD1	TGTGCCAGCAGCGCCTGGACAGGGGGCACGCGCACAGATACGCAGTATTTT	CASSAWTGGTRTDTQYF
TRBV5-5	TRBJ2-3	-	-	TGTGCCAGCAGCTCGACCACAGATACGCAGTATTTT	CASSSTTDTQYF
TRBV27	TRBJ2-7	few	TRBD2	TGTGCCAGCAGTCCTCACCGACTAGCGGGCTACGAGCAGTACTTC	CASSPHRLAGYEQYF
TRBV12-3/TRBV12-4	TRBJ2-7	-	-	TGTGCCAGCAGTAGGACGGCGAACGAGCAGTACTTC	CASSRTANEQYF
TRBV25-1	TRBJ2-7	-	-	TGTGCCAGCAGTGGACTAGCCTACGAGCAGTACTTC	CASSGLAYEQYF
TRBV6-6	TRBJ1-6	-	-	TGTGCCAGCAGTGCCGGACGCAGCACTAATTCACCCCTCCACTTT	CASSAGRSTNSPLHF
TRBV28	TRBJ1-2	-	TRBD1	TGTGCCAGCAGTTTGGCAGGGGGACAGGGGTACTATGGCTACACCTTC	CASSLAGGQGYYGYTF
TRBV29-1	TRBJ2-5	-	TRBD2	TGCAGCGTTGATTCGGGCGGGGGGTCTCAAGAGACCCAGTACTTC	CSVDSGGGSQETQYF
TRBV5-1	TRBJ2-3	-	TRBD2	TGCGCCAGCAGCTCCCCGGGACTAGCGGGAAAAGATACGCAGTATTTT	CASSSPGLAGKDTQYF
TRBV25-1	TRBJ1-4	-	TRBD1	TGTGCCAGCAGTGAGTTAGACAGGGGGCTCGAAAAACTGTTTTTT	CASSELDRGLEKLFF
TRBV10-3	TRBJ2-1	-	TRBD1	TGTGCCATCAGTGATCAGGGGGACTACAATGAGCAGTTCTTC	CAISDQGDYNEQFF
TRBV5-4	TRBJ1-2	-	TRBD1	TGTGCCAGCAGCTTGGCTGGACAGGGTAACTATGGCTACACCTTC	CASSLAGQGNYGYTF
TRBV7-9	TRBJ1-1	-	-	TGTGCCAGCAGCTCACGATTTTCCGCTACAAACACTGAAGCTTTCTTT	CASSSRFSATNTEAFF
TRBV19	TRBJ1-5	-	-	TGTGCCAGTAGTCACTACGCTGGCGGTAGCAATCAGCCCCAGCATTTT	CASSHYAGGSNQPQHF
TRBV24-1	TRBJ2-7	once	-	TGTGCCAAGACTCCCCTTTCGCAGGGGCCCTACGAGCAGTACTTC	CAKTPLSQGPYEQYF
TRBV11-2	TRBJ2-7	-	-	TGTGCCAGCAGCTTAGATTCGGCGGCGGCCCAGTTGATGGAGCAGTACTTC	CASSLDSAAAQLMEQYF
TRBV19	TRBJ1-5	-	-	TGTGCCAGCAAGAGGGGGGGCCTCGGGGCGGGTCAGCCCCAGCATTTT	CASKRGGLGAGQPQHF
TRBV6-5	TRBJ2-1	-	TRBD2	TGTGCCAGCAGTTACTTTCGGCGGGAGGAGCAGTTCTTC	CASSYFRREEQFF
TRBV7-6	TRBJ1-1	-	-	TGTGCCAGCAGCTTCCGGGGGAACACTGAAGCTTTCTTT	CASSFRGNTEAFF
TRBV7-9	TRBJ2-7	-	-	TGTGCCAGCAGTTCCGGTCCCGAGCAGTACTTC	CASSSGPEQYF
TRBV5-4	TRBJ1-1	-	-	TGTGCCAGCAGCTTGGATCCAGCTGGCACTGAAGCTTTCTTT	CASSLDPAGTEAFF
TRBV7-9	TRBJ2-1	few	-	TGTGCCAGCGGCCCTCGGGGCTGGATTGAGCAGTTCTTC	CASGPRGWIEQFF
TRBV19	TRBJ2-3	-	-	TGTGCCAGTAGTATAGATCTAGATACGCAGTATTTT	CASSIDLDTQYF
TRBV27	TRBJ1-5	-	TRBD1	TGTGCCAGCAGTTTGATAGGGGGCTTTCAGCCCCAGCATTTT	CASSLIGGFQPQHF
TRBV9	TRBJ2-1	-	-	TGTGCCAGCAGCGTAGACTACAATGAGCAGTTCTTC	CASSVDYNEQFF
TRBV7-6	TRBJ2-7	-	-	TGTGCCAGCAGCAGATTCCGGGACCAAAGTGGGCCTTACGAGCAGTACTTC	CASSRFRDQSGPYEQYF
TRBV7-9	TRBJ1-1	-	TRBD1	TGTGCCAGCAGCTCATACAGGGGGAAGGACACTGAAGCTTTCTTT	CASSSYRGKDTEAFF
TRBV27	TRBJ2-7	-	-	TGTGCCAGCAGTTTATTCCCTATGGGCTACGAGCAGTACTTC	CASSLFPMGYEQYF
TRBV5-1	TRBJ1-4	-	-	TGCGCCAGCAGCTACAGCTCAACTAATGAAAAACTGTTTTTT	CASSYSSTNEKLFF
TRBV2	TRBJ1-5	-	-	TGTGCCAGCAGTGTTGGCAGGGGTTTTGAGCCCCAGCATTTT	CASSVGRGFEPQHF
TRBV7-2	TRBJ2-3	-	-	TGTGCCAGCAGCCCAAGGGACTGGTCTAGCACAGATACGCAGTATTTT	CASSPRDWSSTDTQYF
TRBV7-9	TRBJ2-3	-	-	TGTGCCAGCAGCCGGGCGGGTGGGGGAGATACGCAGTATTTT	CASSRAGGGDTQYF
TRBV7-9	TRBJ1-2	-	-	TGTGCCAGCAGCTTGCATACAGTGTTCAGTGGCTACACCTTC	CASSLHTVFSGYTF
TRBV9	TRBJ2-7	-	TRBD2	TGTGCCAGCAGCGTACTAGCGGGGGGTCCGTCCTACGAGCAGTACTTC	CASSVLAGGPSYEQYF
TRBV6-2/TRBV6-3	TRBJ2-5	-	-	TGTGCCAGCAGCCGGTCCGAGACCCAGTACTTC	CASSRSETQYF
TRBV30	TRBJ1-3	-	TRBD1	TGTGCCTGGAGTGTATGGGACAGGGTAACTGGAAACACCATATATTTT	CAWSVWDRVTGNTIYF
TRBV7-9	TRBJ2-3	once	-	TGTGCCAGCAGCTTAGTTGTGGGGGCAGATACGCAGTATTTT	CASSLVVGADTQYF
TRBV13	TRBJ2-7	-	-	TGTGCCAGCAGCTTATTTCGCCAGAGGAACTCCTACGAGCAGTACTTC	CASSLFRQRNSYEQYF
TRBV19	TRBJ1-3	once	TRBD1	TGTGCCAGTAATCCGGCCAGGGGGGGAAACACCATATATTTT	CASNPARGGNTIYF
TRBV28	TRBJ1-2	-	-	TGTGCCAGCAGTTTATATCGCAGAGGCTACACCTTC	CASSLYRRGYTF
TRBV6-2/TRBV6-3	TRBJ2-2	-	TRBD2	TGTGCCAGCAGTGCCAAACTTCTAGCGGGAGGTCCCACCGGGGAGCTGTTTTTT	CASSAKLLAGGPTGELFF
TRBV2	TRBJ1-5	once	TRBD1	TGTGCCAGCAGCAAAATCCGGGACAGCTTCTATCAGCCCCAGCATTTT	CASSKIRDSFYQPQHF
TRBV30	TRBJ1-2	-	-	TGTGCCTGGAGTGAGCAGGCGGTATTTGGCTACACCTTC	CAWSEQAVFGYTF